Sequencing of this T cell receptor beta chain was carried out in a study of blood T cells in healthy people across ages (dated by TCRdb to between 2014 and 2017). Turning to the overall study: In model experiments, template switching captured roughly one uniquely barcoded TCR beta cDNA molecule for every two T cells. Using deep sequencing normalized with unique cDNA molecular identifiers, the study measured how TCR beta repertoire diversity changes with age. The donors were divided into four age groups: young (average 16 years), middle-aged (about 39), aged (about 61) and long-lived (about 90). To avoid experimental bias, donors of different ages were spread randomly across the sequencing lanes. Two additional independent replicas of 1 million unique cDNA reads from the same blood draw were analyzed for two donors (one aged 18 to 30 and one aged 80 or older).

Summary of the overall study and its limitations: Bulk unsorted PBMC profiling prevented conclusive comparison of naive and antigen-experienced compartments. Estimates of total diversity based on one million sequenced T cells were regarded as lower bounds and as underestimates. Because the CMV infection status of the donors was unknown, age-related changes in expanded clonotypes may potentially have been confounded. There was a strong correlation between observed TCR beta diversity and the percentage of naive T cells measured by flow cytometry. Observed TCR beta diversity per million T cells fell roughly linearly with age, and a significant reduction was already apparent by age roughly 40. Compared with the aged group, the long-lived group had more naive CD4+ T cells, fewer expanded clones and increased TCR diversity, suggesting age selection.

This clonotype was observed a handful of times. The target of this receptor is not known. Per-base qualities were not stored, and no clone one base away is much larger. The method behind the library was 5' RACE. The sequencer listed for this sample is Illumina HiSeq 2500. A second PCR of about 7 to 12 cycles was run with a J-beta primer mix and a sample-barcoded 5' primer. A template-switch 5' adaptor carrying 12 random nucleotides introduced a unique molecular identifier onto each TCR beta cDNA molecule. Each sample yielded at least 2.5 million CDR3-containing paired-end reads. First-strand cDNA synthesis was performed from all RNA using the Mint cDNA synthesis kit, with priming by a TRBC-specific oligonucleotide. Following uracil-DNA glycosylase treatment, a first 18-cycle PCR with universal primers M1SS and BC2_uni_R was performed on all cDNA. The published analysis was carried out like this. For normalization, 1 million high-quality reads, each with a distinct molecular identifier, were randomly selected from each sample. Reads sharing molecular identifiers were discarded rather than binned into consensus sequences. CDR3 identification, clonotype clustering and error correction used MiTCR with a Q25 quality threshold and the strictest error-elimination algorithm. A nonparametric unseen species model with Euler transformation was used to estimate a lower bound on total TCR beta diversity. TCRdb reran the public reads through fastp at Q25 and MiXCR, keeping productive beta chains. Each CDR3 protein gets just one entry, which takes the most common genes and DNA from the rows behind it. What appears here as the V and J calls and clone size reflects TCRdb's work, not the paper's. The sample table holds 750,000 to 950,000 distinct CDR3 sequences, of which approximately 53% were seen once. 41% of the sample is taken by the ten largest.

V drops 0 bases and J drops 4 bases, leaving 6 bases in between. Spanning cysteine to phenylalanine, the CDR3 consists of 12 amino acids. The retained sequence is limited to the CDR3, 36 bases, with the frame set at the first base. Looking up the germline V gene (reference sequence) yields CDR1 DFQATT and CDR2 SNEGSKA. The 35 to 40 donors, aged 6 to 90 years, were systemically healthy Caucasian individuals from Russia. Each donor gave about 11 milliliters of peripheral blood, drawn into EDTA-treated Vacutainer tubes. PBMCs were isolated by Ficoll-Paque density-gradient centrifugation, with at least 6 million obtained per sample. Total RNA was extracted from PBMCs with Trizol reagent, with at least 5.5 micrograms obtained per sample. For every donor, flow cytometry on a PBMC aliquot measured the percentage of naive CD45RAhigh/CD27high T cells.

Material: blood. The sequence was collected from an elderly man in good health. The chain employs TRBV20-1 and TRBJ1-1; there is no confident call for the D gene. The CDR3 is CSARDLGTEAFF. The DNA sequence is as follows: TGCAGTGCTAGAGATCTCGGCACTGAAGCTTTCTTT.